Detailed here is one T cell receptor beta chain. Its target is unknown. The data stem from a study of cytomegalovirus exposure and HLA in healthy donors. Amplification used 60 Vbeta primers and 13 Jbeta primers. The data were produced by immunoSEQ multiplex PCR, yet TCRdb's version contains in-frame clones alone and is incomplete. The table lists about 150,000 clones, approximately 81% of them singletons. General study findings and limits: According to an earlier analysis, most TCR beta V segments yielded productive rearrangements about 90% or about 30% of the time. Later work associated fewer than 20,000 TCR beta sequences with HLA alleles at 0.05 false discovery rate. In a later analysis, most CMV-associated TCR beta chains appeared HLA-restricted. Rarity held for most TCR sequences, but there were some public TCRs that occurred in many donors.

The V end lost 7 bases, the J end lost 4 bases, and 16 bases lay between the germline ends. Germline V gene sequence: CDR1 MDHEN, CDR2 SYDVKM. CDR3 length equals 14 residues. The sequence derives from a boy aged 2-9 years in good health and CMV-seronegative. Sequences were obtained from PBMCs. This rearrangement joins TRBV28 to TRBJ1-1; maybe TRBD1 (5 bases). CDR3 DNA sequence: TGTGCCAGCAATCTACAGCTCGGGGGCACTGAAGCTTTCTTT. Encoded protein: CASNLQLGGTEAFF.